This T cell receptor (beta chain) derives from a study of a mutant IDH1 vaccine in newly diagnosed glioma. Study context: Scheduled for weeks 1, 3, 5, 7, 11, 15, 19 and 23, eight vaccinations were given to patients. Vaccines were first given 4-6 weeks after radiotherapy alone, or with temozolomide cycles. Most patients had received both radiotherapy and temozolomide, the prior options being radiotherapy, temozolomide, or both.

Profiled with immunoSEQ multiplex PCR; TCRdb holds only in-frame clones, not every one. The sample records 50,000 to 85,000 clones, over 75% being singletons. The sample's time point: week 23, last vaccination. The content of each vaccine dose was 300 ug of mutant IDH1 20-mer peptide, and topical imiquimod accompanied it. The donors' diagnosis was new WHO grade 3 or 4 astrocytoma that was IDH1-mutant and ATRX-lost. A remark on this clone: What it recognizes is unknown.

CDR1 is MGHRA, CDR2 YSYEKL, per germline. The CDR3 is made up of 14 amino acids. V lost 2 bases and J 4 bases, leaving 8 bases between the germline ends. The chain couples TRBV4-1 to TRBJ1-4; D gene uncertain. This material consisted of PBMCs, taken from a glioma patient whose treatment included an IDH1 peptide vaccine. The receptor's source is a man younger than 35 with glioma. The DNA for the CDR3 is TGCGCCAGCAGCCAATATGGGAATAATGAAAAACTGTTTTTT. Protein sequence: CASSQYGNNEKLFF.